These T cell receptor beta chains were read from a single sample in a study of glioma-infiltrating T cells. In TCRdb, the multiplex PCR reads were re-called with MiXCR into one record per CDR3 protein. The data hold approximately 120,000 distinct CDR3 sequences, with more than 20% observed a single time. Specimen: glioma tissue, nonneoplastic brain tissue, or PBMCs (not recorded which). Source of these receptors: a human donor with low-grade glioma or glioblastoma, undergoing nonglioma brain surgery, or in good health (not recorded which). CDR3s include the opening cysteine and the closing phenylalanine or tryptophan. Fields, in order: clone size, D gene, J gene, V gene, CDR3 protein, CDR3 DNA. The D gene is left open where the match is weak. Expanded clones are given a class, and other clones once, few, many or no size at all.

abundance: .
d_gene: .
j_gene: TRBJ2-1
v_gene: TRBV5-5
CDR3aa: CASSPRAGDYEQFF
CDR3nt: TGTGCCAGCAGCCCCCGCGCAGGGGACTATGAGCAGTTCTTC

abundance: few
d_gene: TRBD1
j_gene: TRBJ1-2
v_gene: TRBV5-4
CDR3aa: CASSPGDRGSLGYTF
CDR3nt: TGTGCCAGCAGTCCGGGCGACAGGGGGTCCCTTGGCTACACCTTC

abundance: many
d_gene: TRBD1
j_gene: TRBJ2-1
v_gene: TRBV27
CDR3aa: CASSPTGTGTYNEQFF
CDR3nt: TGTGCCAGCAGTCCCACCGGGACAGGGACATACAATGAGCAGTTCTTC

abundance: .
d_gene: .
j_gene: TRBJ2-7
v_gene: TRBV14
CDR3aa: CASSPPWDYEQYF
CDR3nt: TGTGCCAGCAGCCCTCCCTGGGACTACGAGCAGTACTTC

abundance: many
d_gene: TRBD1
j_gene: TRBJ1-2
v_gene: TRBV6-1
CDR3aa: CASSGTMGQPYGYTF
CDR3nt: TGTGCCAGCAGTGGCACTATGGGACAGCCCTATGGCTACACCTTC

abundance: many
d_gene: TRBD1
j_gene: TRBJ2-7
v_gene: TRBV6-1
CDR3aa: CASKRQGADEQYF
CDR3nt: TGTGCCAGCAAACGGCAGGGGGCTGACGAGCAGTACTTC

abundance: many
d_gene: TRBD1
j_gene: TRBJ1-6
v_gene: TRBV25-1
CDR3aa: CASITLRGTDNSPLHF
CDR3nt: TGTGCCAGCATAACCCTGCGCGGGACAGATAATTCACCCCTCCACTTT

abundance: many
d_gene: TRBD2
j_gene: TRBJ2-1
v_gene: TRBV6-1
CDR3aa: CASSRIGTTYYNEQFF
CDR3nt: TGTGCCAGCAGTCGAATCGGGACTACGTACTACAATGAGCAGTTCTTC

abundance: many
d_gene: .
j_gene: TRBJ2-7
v_gene: TRBV4-3
CDR3aa: CASSQDWDFSYEQYF
CDR3nt: TGCGCCAGCAGCCAAGACTGGGACTTCTCCTACGAGCAGTACTTC

abundance: .
d_gene: .
j_gene: TRBJ2-7
v_gene: TRBV30
CDR3aa: CAWSRDPLSYEQYF
CDR3nt: TGTGCCTGGAGTAGAGATCCCCTCTCCTACGAGCAGTACTTC

abundance: many
d_gene: TRBD2
j_gene: TRBJ2-1
v_gene: TRBV6-1
CDR3aa: CASSQGLAGVGEQFF
CDR3nt: TGTGCCAGCAGCCAGGGACTAGCGGGAGTAGGTGAGCAGTTCTTC

abundance: many
d_gene: TRBD2
j_gene: TRBJ2-1
v_gene: TRBV7-6
CDR3aa: CASSLETSGRVDNEQFF
CDR3nt: TGTGCCAGCAGCTTAGAGACTAGCGGAAGAGTTGACAATGAGCAGTTCTTC

abundance: many
d_gene: .
j_gene: TRBJ2-1
v_gene: TRBV29-1
CDR3aa: CSVESLAGHYNEQFF
CDR3nt: TGCAGCGTTGAATCCCTTGCGGGACACTACAATGAGCAGTTCTTC

abundance: few
d_gene: TRBD2
j_gene: TRBJ2-7
v_gene: TRBV10-3
CDR3aa: CAISESGSGRDPYEQYF
CDR3nt: TGTGCCATCAGTGAGTCGGGCTCCGGGAGGGATCCCTACGAGCAGTACTTC

abundance: few
d_gene: .
j_gene: TRBJ1-5
v_gene: TRBV10-3
CDR3aa: CAISESVQTADQPQHF
CDR3nt: TGTGCCATCAGTGAGTCGGTTCAAACAGCAGATCAGCCCCAGCATTTT

abundance: many
d_gene: .
j_gene: TRBJ2-1
v_gene: TRBV6-1
CDR3aa: CASSVDPGSYNEQFF
CDR3nt: TGTGCCAGCAGTGTGGACCCGGGCTCCTACAATGAGCAGTTCTTC

abundance: few
d_gene: .
j_gene: TRBJ1-5
v_gene: TRBV19
CDR3aa: CASSMGFNQPQHF
CDR3nt: TGTGCCAGTAGTATGGGTTTCAATCAGCCCCAGCATTTT

abundance: many
d_gene: TRBD2
j_gene: TRBJ2-1
v_gene: TRBV6-6
CDR3aa: CASSYGTRGTLAEQFF
CDR3nt: TGTGCCAGCAGTTACGGGACTAGAGGAACATTGGCTGAGCAGTTCTTC

abundance: many
d_gene: TRBD1
j_gene: TRBJ2-3
v_gene: TRBV2
CDR3aa: CASRNRGQYTDTQYF
CDR3nt: TGTGCCAGCAGAAACAGGGGGCAGTACACAGATACGCAGTATTTT

abundance: .
d_gene: .
j_gene: TRBJ1-1
v_gene: TRBV7-9
CDR3aa: CVSSLEAFF
CDR3nt: TGTGTTAGCAGCTTGGAAGCTTTCTTT

abundance: .
d_gene: .
j_gene: TRBJ2-7
v_gene: TRBV10-2
CDR3aa: CASRPLYPRVNEQYF
CDR3nt: TGCGCCAGCAGACCTTTGTATCCGCGGGTCAACGAGCAGTACTTC

abundance: many
d_gene: .
j_gene: TRBJ2-1
v_gene: TRBV19
CDR3aa: CASKGSTNHNEQFF
CDR3nt: TGTGCCAGTAAGGGGAGCACCAATCACAATGAGCAGTTCTTC

abundance: many
d_gene: TRBD1
j_gene: TRBJ1-2
v_gene: TRBV20-1
CDR3aa: CSATTGTGAYTF
CDR3nt: TGCAGTGCTACCACCGGGACAGGGGCCTACACCTTC

abundance: many
d_gene: .
j_gene: TRBJ2-1
v_gene: TRBV7-7
CDR3aa: CASSLAGDYNEQFF
CDR3nt: TGTGCCAGCAGCTTAGCGGGGGATTACAATGAGCAGTTCTTC

abundance: many
d_gene: .
j_gene: TRBJ2-1
v_gene: TRBV20-1
CDR3aa: CSARGSGLHEQFF
CDR3nt: TGCAGTGCTAGGGGGTCAGGGCTCCATGAGCAGTTCTTC

abundance: many
d_gene: .
j_gene: TRBJ1-1
v_gene: TRBV6-1
CDR3aa: CASSFALNTEAFF
CDR3nt: TGTGCCAGCAGTTTTGCCCTGAACACTGAAGCTTTCTTT

abundance: many
d_gene: TRBD2
j_gene: TRBJ2-1
v_gene: TRBV20-1
CDR3aa: CSASTNFLAGGTFF
CDR3nt: TGCAGTGCTAGTACGAACTTTCTAGCGGGAGGCACGTTCTTC

abundance: many
d_gene: .
j_gene: TRBJ2-3
v_gene: TRBV29-1
CDR3aa: CSGLNVAADTQYF
CDR3nt: TGCAGCGGCCTAAACGTCGCGGCAGATACGCAGTATTTT

abundance: many
d_gene: TRBD2
j_gene: TRBJ2-3
v_gene: TRBV30
CDR3aa: CAVSGLAGSRDTQYF
CDR3nt: TGTGCCGTCTCGGGACTAGCGGGTTCTAGGGATACGCAGTATTTT

abundance: few
d_gene: TRBD1
j_gene: TRBJ1-1
v_gene: TRBV12-3/TRBV12-4
CDR3aa: CASSLSTGIEAFF
CDR3nt: TGTGCCAGCAGTTTATCGACAGGGATAGAAGCTTTCTTT

abundance: many
d_gene: .
j_gene: TRBJ1-1
v_gene: TRBV19
CDR3aa: CASSLPGVNTEAFF
CDR3nt: TGTGCCAGTAGTCTTCCAGGGGTGAACACTGAAGCTTTCTTT

abundance: .
d_gene: .
j_gene: TRBJ1-1
v_gene: TRBV14
CDR3aa: CASSQDLLRGFMPEAFF
CDR3nt: TGTGCCAGCAGCCAAGATCTTCTCAGGGGCTTCATGCCTGAAGCTTTCTTT

abundance: .
d_gene: TRBD1
j_gene: TRBJ2-5
v_gene: TRBV7-2
CDR3aa: CASSLAPGQVVVETQYF
CDR3nt: TGTGCCAGCAGCTTAGCCCCGGGACAGGTAGTCGTAGAGACCCAGTACTTC

abundance: few
d_gene: .
j_gene: TRBJ2-3
v_gene: TRBV7-9
CDR3aa: CASSLEVGTSTDTQYF
CDR3nt: TGTGCCAGCAGCTTAGAGGTGGGGACTAGCACAGATACGCAGTATTTT

abundance: many
d_gene: .
j_gene: TRBJ2-2
v_gene: TRBV6-2/TRBV6-3
CDR3aa: CASSYGTITGELFF
CDR3nt: TGTGCCAGCAGCTACGGGACAATCACCGGGGAGCTGTTTTTT

abundance: many
d_gene: .
j_gene: TRBJ2-7
v_gene: TRBV6-1
CDR3aa: CASCNGVHYEQYF
CDR3nt: TGTGCCAGCTGTAATGGGGTCCACTACGAGCAGTACTTC

abundance: many
d_gene: .
j_gene: TRBJ1-5
v_gene: TRBV7-6
CDR3aa: CASSNPRGVGNQPQHF
CDR3nt: TGTGCCAGCAGCAACCCGAGGGGAGTTGGGAATCAGCCCCAGCATTTT

abundance: many
d_gene: .
j_gene: TRBJ2-1
v_gene: TRBV14
CDR3aa: CASSQGGRRQFF
CDR3nt: TGTGCCAGCAGCCAAGGTGGGAGACGGCAGTTCTTC

abundance: many
d_gene: .
j_gene: TRBJ2-1
v_gene: TRBV6-2/TRBV6-3
CDR3aa: CASTNSRNEQFF
CDR3nt: TGTGCCAGCACCAACTCGAGAAATGAGCAGTTCTTC

abundance: .
d_gene: .
j_gene: TRBJ1-1
v_gene: TRBV7-9
CDR3aa: CASSQLMANEAFF
CDR3nt: TGTGCCAGCAGCCAACTGATGGCGAATGAAGCTTTCTTT

abundance: many
d_gene: .
j_gene: TRBJ2-7
v_gene: TRBV19
CDR3aa: CASSSPGVAYEQYF
CDR3nt: TGTGCCAGTAGTTCGCCAGGGGTCGCCTACGAGCAGTACTTC

abundance: many
d_gene: TRBD1
j_gene: TRBJ1-1
v_gene: TRBV12-3/TRBV12-4
CDR3aa: CASTRAGGTAFF
CDR3nt: TGTGCCAGCACAAGGGCAGGGGGTACAGCTTTCTTT

abundance: .
d_gene: .
j_gene: TRBJ2-3
v_gene: TRBV9
CDR3aa: CASSVQSLPTDTQYF
CDR3nt: TGTGCCAGCAGCGTTCAGAGTTTACCCACAGATACGCAGTATTTT

abundance: many
d_gene: .
j_gene: TRBJ1-5
v_gene: TRBV27
CDR3aa: CASSFMGQPQHF
CDR3nt: TGTGCCAGCAGTTTCATGGGCCAGCCCCAGCATTTT

abundance: few
d_gene: .
j_gene: TRBJ2-3
v_gene: TRBV29-1
CDR3aa: CSVEFPGADTQYF
CDR3nt: TGCAGCGTTGAATTCCCAGGGGCAGATACGCAGTATTTT

abundance: few
d_gene: .
j_gene: TRBJ1-3
v_gene: TRBV7-9
CDR3aa: CASSSDVGAGNTIYF
CDR3nt: TGTGCCAGCAGCTCCGACGTGGGGGCGGGAAACACCATATATTTT

abundance: .
d_gene: TRBD2
j_gene: TRBJ2-3
v_gene: TRBV5-1
CDR3aa: CASSPWGGTSVDTQYF
CDR3nt: TGCGCCAGCAGCCCCTGGGGGGGGACTAGCGTAGATACGCAGTATTTT

abundance: .
d_gene: TRBD1
j_gene: TRBJ2-5
v_gene: TRBV7-2
CDR3aa: CASSLGSGTGGGETQYF
CDR3nt: TGTGCCAGCAGCTTAGGATCCGGGACAGGGGGCGGGGAGACCCAGTACTTC

abundance: many
d_gene: TRBD2
j_gene: TRBJ2-1
v_gene: TRBV27
CDR3aa: CASSFGIAGRNEQFF
CDR3nt: TGTGCCAGCAGTTTTGGGATAGCGGGTAGGAATGAGCAGTTCTTC

abundance: many
d_gene: .
j_gene: TRBJ2-3
v_gene: TRBV20-1
CDR3aa: CSATLMDTQYF
CDR3nt: TGCAGTGCTACCTTAATGGATACGCAGTATTTT

abundance: few
d_gene: TRBD2
j_gene: TRBJ2-3
v_gene: TRBV10-3
CDR3aa: CAISGGLAETDTQYF
CDR3nt: TGTGCCATCAGTGGGGGACTAGCGGAAACAGATACGCAGTATTTT

abundance: many
d_gene: .
j_gene: TRBJ2-7
v_gene: TRBV6-2/TRBV6-3
CDR3aa: CASSYVGHYEQYF
CDR3nt: TGTGCCAGCAGTTACGTGGGACACTACGAGCAGTACTTC

abundance: many
d_gene: .
j_gene: TRBJ2-7
v_gene: TRBV6-1
CDR3aa: CASRAGTSGEQYF
CDR3nt: TGTGCCAGCAGGGCCGGGACTTCTGGGGAGCAGTACTTC

abundance: .
d_gene: .
j_gene: TRBJ2-5
v_gene: TRBV12-3/TRBV12-4
CDR3aa: CASESSQETQYF
CDR3nt: TGTGCCAGCGAAAGTAGCCAAGAGACCCAGTACTTC